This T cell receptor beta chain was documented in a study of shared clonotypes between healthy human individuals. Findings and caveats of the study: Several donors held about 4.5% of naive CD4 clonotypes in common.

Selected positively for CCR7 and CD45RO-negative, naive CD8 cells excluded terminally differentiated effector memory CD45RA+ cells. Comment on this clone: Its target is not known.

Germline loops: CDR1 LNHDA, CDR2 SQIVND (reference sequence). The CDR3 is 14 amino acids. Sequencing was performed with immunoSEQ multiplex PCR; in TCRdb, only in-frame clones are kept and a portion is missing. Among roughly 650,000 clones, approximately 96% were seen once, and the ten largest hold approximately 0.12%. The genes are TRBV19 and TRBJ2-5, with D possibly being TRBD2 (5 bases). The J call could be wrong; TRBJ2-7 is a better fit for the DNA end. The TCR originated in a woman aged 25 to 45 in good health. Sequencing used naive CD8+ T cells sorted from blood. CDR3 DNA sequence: TGTGCCAGTAGTAAGGACGGACTCATACACGAGCAGTACTTC. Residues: CASSKDGLIHEQYF.